This TCR beta chain derives from a study of cytomegalovirus exposure and HLA in healthy donors. Regarding the study as a whole: Rarity marked most TCR sequences, yet some public TCRs occurred in many donors. The classifier was said to identify cytomegalovirus status with high specificity and sensitivity.

Use of 60 Vbeta and 13 Jbeta primers characterized the PCR. In the authors' workflow: Roughly 76 million unique TCR beta chains, roughly 11 million of them shared, were counted by a later analysis. Only in-frame clones appear in the TCRdb table, and some are missing; sequencing was by immunoSEQ multiplex PCR. That table gives V, J and clone size, and the DNA gave D and trimming. The sample lists 150,000 to 200,000 clones; 77% were seen once. A remark on this clone: Antigen: not known.

The germline CDR1 and CDR2 sequences are SGHRS and YFSETQ. The CDR3 runs to 13 residues. V lost 3 bases to trimming and J lost 5 bases, with 11 bases between them. These donors, healthy bone marrow donors, were studied. The TCR originated in a man aged 18 to 29 in good health and CMV-seronegative. Source material: PBMCs. The rearrangement links TRBV5-1 to TRBJ1-1, with D possibly being TRBD1 (5 bases). CDR3 DNA sequence: TGCGCCAGCAGCTCAGGACACGGAACTGAAGCTTTCTTT. It encodes CASSSGHGTEAFF.